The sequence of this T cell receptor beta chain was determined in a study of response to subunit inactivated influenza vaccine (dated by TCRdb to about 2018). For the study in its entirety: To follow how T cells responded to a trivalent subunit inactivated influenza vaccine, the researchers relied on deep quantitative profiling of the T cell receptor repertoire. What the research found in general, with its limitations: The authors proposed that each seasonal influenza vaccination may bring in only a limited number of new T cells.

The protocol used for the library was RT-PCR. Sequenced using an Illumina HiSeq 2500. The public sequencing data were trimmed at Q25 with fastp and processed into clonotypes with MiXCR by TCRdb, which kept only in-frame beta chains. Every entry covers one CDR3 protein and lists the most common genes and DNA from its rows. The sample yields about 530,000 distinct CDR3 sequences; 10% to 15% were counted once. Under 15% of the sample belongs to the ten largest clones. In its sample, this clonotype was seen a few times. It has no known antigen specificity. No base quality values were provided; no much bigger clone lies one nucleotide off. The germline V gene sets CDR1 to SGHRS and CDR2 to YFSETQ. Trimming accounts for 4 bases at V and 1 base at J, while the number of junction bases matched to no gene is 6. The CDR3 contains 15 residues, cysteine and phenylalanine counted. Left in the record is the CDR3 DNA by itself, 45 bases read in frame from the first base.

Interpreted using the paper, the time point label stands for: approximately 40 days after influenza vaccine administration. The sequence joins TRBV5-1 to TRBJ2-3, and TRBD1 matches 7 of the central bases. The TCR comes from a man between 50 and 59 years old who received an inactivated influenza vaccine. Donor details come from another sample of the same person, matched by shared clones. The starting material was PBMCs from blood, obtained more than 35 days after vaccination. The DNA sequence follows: TGCGCCAGCAGCAGCCGGGACAGCCGCACAGATACGCAGTATTTT. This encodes CASSSRDSRTDTQYF.